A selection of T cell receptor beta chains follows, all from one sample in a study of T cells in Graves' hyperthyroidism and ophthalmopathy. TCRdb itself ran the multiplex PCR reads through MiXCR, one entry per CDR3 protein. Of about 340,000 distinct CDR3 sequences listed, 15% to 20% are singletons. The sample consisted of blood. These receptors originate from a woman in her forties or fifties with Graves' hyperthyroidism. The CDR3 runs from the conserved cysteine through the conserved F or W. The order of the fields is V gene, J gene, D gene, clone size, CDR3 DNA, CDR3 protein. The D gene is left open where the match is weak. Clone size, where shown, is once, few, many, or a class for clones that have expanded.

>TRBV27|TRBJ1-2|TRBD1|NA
TGTGCCAGCAGTTTCGCGACAGGGGACTATGGCTACACCTTC
CASSFATGDYGYTF
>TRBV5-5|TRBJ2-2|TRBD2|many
TGTGCCAGCAGCCCGGGAGGAGGTCGCACCGGGGAGCTGTTTTTT
CASSPGGGRTGELFF
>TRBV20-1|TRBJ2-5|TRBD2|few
TGCAGTGCCGCTGCACCACCGGGACTAGCGGGAGCAGACGAGACCCAGTACTTC
CSAAAPPGLAGADETQYF
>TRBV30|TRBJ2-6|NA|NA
TGTGCCTGGAAAAAGGCGCAGATCTCTGGGGCCAACGTCCTGACTTTC
CAWKKAQISGANVLTF
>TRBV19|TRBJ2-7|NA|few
TGTGCCAGTAGTATGGCGAGGGGACGCTACGAGCAGTACTTC
CASSMARGRYEQYF
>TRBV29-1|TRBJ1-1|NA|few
TGCAGCGTTGGGTTGGGGAGGTGGACTGAAGCTTTCTTT
CSVGLGRWTEAFF
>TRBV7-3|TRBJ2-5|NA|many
TGTGCCAGCAGCTTAGAGTCCGGGACGGAAGAGACCCAGTACTTC
CASSLESGTEETQYF
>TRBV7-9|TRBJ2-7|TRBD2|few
TGTGCCAGCAGCCCGAGTGGCCCTAGCGGGAGGGCCTACGAGCAGTACTTC
CASSPSGPSGRAYEQYF
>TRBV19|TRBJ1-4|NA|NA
TGTGCCAGTAGTGACAGTGTCACTAATGAAAAACTGTTTTTT
CASSDSVTNEKLFF
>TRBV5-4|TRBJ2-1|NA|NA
TGTGCCAGCAGCTTCCCGCTCCATCAGGGTAACTACAATGAGCAGTTCTTC
CASSFPLHQGNYNEQFF
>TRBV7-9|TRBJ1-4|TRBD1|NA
TGTGCCAGCAGCTCCCCCTTTGGACAGGAGGGCGGTAATGAAAAACTGGTTTTT
CASSSPFGQEGGNEKLVF
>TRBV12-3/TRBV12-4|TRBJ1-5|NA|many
TGTGCCAGCAGTCCACAGGGTGATCAGCCCCAGCATTTT
CASSPQGDQPQHF
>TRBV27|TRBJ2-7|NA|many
TGTGCCAGCAGTCCCGCCCGACTTGGCTACGAGCAGTACTTC
CASSPARLGYEQYF
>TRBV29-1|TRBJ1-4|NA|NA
TGCAGCGTTGAAGTTGCAGGGAGGGGTGAAAAACTGTTTTTT
CSVEVAGRGEKLFF
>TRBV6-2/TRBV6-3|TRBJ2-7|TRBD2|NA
TGTGCCAGCAGCTGGAGCGGGAGTACAAGCGAGCAGTACTTC
CASSWSGSTSEQYF
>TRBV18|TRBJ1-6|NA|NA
TGTGCCAGCTCACTACAGGGAGGGTTTGGAAATTCACCCCTCCACTTT
CASSLQGGFGNSPLHF
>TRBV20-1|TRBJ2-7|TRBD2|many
TGCAGTGCGCCGGAGGGAGGGAGGGAGGAGCAGTACTTC
CSAPEGGREEQYF
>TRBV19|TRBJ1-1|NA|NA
NA
CASSIFGAGDTEAFF
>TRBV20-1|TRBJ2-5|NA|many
TGCAGTGCTATAGGGCCAAACAGAGAGACCCAGTACTTC
CSAIGPNRETQYF
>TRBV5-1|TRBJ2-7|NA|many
TGCGCCAGCAGCGTGACAGGAAGCTCCTACGAGCAGTACTTC
CASSVTGSSYEQYF
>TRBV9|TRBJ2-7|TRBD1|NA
TGTGCCAGCAGCGTACAACCGGGACAGGGCTACGAGCAGTACTTC
CASSVQPGQGYEQYF
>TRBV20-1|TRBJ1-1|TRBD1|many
TGCAGTGCTAGGGACAGGGGGAGCAACACTGAAGCTTTCTTT
CSARDRGSNTEAFF
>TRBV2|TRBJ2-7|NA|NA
TGTGCCAGCAGAAAAGGGACCTACGAGCAGTACTTC
CASRKGTYEQYF